The present entry profiles one T cell receptor (beta chain) with its context. Authors' methods: How many nucleated cells were present was estimated from reference gene primer amplification. The table came from immunoSEQ multiplex PCR; TCRdb's copy has only in-frame clones and leaves some out. That table furnishes V, J and clone size, whereas the DNA furnished D and trimming. The top ten hold roughly a tenth of the sample, which has more than 200,000 clones, approximately 81% seen once. The data stem from a study of blood T cell repertoires in COVID-19. CDR1 ENHRY and CDR2 SYGVKD come from the germline V gene. Trimming at V came to 3 bases and at J to 2 bases, leaving 3 bases not matched to a gene. The CDR3 is 14 amino acids. While infection was still active, Seattle patients were enrolled and then followed longitudinally.

Material: peripheral blood. The sequence derives from a woman older than 75 with COVID-19, enrolled during active disease. The chain couples TRBV10-3 to TRBJ1-1; 7 nucleotides align to TRBD1. CDR3 loop: CAISEGGPNTEAFF. Written as DNA, the CDR3 is TGTGCCATCAGTGAAGGGGGCCCCAACACTGAAGCTTTCTTT.